The 7 T cell receptor beta chains below were found in one sample sequenced in a study of blood T cell repertoires in COVID-19. TCRdb keeps only in-frame clones here, not all; method: immunoSEQ multiplex PCR. This sample yields 54,000 or so clones, of which roughly 87% are seen a single time; around 1.9% belongs to the top ten. The sample taken for sequencing was peripheral blood. Receptor source: a woman aged 60 to 75 with acute or convalescent COVID-19.

The rearrangement uses TRBV9 and TRBJ2-3, with 12 bases that match TRBD2. The CDR3 runs 16 residues. V lost 0 bases to trimming and J lost 4 bases; unmatched junction nucleotides: 3. Germline V gene data show CDR1 as SGDLS and CDR2 as YYNGEE. CDR3 coding DNA: TGTGCCAGCAGCGTAGGTGCTAGCGGGGGGGCAGATACGCAGTATTTT. It translates to CASSVGASGGADTQYF.

This clone has more than one count but fewer than ten. The V gene is TRBV19, the J gene TRBJ1-2; 9 bases align to TRBD1. The CDR3 is 15 residues long. V lost 3 bases to trimming and J lost 7 bases; unmatched junction nucleotides: 9. Germline values: CDR1 LNHDA, CDR2 SQIVND (reference sequence). The DNA for the CDR3 is TGTGCCAGTAGTATCCCCTCGGGACAGGGTGGTGGCTACACCTTC. It specifies CASSIPSGQGGGYTF.

The chain employs TRBV19 and TRBJ2-7; no reliable D call. V dropped 2 bases and J dropped 3 bases, with 8 bases sitting between them. In germline, CDR1 is LNHDA, CDR2 SQIVND (reference sequence). CDR3 length: 13 amino acids. CDR3 bases: TGTGCCAGTAGTATATCTCTCCGCTACGAGCAGTACTTC. This sequence encodes CASSISLRYEQYF.

This rearrangement joins TRBV28 to TRBJ1-6; 7 positions agree with TRBD1. V dropped 9 bases and J dropped 7; count of bases not matched to a gene: 21. The CDR3 extends over 18 amino acids. Germline CDR1 and CDR2: MDHEN and SYDVKM. As DNA, the CDR3 is TGTGCCAGAACCCTTGACAGGGCGGGACACCCGGTGAATTCACCCCTCCACTTT. Translation: CARTLDRAGHPVNSPLHF.

The chain recombines TRBV18 with TRBJ1-3; 9 nucleotides line up with TRBD1. J lost 4 bases, V lost 5 bases, and 3 bases had no gene match. In germline, CDR1 is KGHSH, CDR2 LQKENI. The CDR3 loop spans 14 amino acids. The CDR3 reads CASSTGQGGNTIYF. The CDR3 DNA follows: TGTGCCAGCTCAACCGGACAGGGGGGAAACACCATATATTTT.

This clone is labeled medium-sized. The J gene is TRBJ2-7, the V gene TRBV5-4, with 8 nucleotides matching TRBD1. This CDR3 spans 17 amino acids. The J segment lost 0 bases and the V segment lost 4 bases, leaving 12 bases of the junction unmatched. Per germline, CDR1 SGHNT and CDR2 YYREEE (reference sequence). The CDR3 region has the DNA TGTGCCAGCAGCACCGGTGGACAGGGCCTAAGCTCCTACGAGCAGTACTTC. Translation gives CASSTGGQGLSSYEQYF. Drawing the rest from reference TRBV5-4 and TRBJ2-7, the complete variable domain is ETGVTQSPTHLIKTRGQQVTLRCSSQSGHNTVSWYQQALGQGPQFIFQYYREEENGRGNFPPRFSGLQFPNYSSELNVNALELDDSALYLCASSTGGQGLSSYEQYFGPGTRLTVT.

The chain links TRBV6-2 or TRBV6-3 to TRBJ1-3; no clear D. This CDR3 comprises 16 residues. V was cut by 6 bases and J by 0 bases, with 15 bases left in between. Per germline, CDR1 MNHEY and CDR2 SVGEGT. In DNA form, the CDR3 reads TGTGCCAGCAGCACCACAGTCACGATCTCTGGAAACACCATATATTTT. Amino acid sequence: CASSTTVTISGNTIYF.